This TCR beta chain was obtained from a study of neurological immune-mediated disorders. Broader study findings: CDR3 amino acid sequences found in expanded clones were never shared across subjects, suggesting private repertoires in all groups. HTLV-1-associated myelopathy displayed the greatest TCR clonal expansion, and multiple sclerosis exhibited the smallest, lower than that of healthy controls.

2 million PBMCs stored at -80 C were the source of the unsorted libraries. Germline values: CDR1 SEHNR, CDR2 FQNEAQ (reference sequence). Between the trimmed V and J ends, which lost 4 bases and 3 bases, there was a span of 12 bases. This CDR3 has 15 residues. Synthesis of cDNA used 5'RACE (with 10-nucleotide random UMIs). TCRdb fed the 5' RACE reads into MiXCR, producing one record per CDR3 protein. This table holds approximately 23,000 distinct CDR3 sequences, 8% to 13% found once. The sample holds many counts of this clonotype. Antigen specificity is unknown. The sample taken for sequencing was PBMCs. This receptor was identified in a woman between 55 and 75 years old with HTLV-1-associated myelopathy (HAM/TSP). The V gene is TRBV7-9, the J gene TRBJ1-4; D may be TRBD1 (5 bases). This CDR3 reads CASSSSGSANEKLFF. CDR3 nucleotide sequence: TGTGCCAGCAGCTCCTCAGGGTCGGCTAATGAAAAACTGTTTTTT.